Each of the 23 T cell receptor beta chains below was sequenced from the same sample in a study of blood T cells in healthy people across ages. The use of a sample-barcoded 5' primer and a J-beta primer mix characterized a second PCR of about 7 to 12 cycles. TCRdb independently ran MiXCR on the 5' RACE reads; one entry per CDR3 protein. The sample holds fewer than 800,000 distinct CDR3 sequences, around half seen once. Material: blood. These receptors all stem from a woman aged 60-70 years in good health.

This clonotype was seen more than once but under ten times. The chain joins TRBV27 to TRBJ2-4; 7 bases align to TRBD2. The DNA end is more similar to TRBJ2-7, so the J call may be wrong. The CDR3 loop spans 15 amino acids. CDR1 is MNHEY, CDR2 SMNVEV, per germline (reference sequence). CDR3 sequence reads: CASSLGLAVSYEQYF. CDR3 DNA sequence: TGTGCCAGCAGTTTAGGTCTAGCGGTCTCCTACGAGCAGTACTTC.

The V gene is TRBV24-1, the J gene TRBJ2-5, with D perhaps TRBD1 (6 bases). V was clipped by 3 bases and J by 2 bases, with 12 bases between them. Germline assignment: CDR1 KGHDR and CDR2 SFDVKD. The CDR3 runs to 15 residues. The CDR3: CATSDKAGEQETQYF. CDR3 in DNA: TGTGCCACCAGTGATAAGGCAGGGGAACAAGAGACCCAGTACTTC.

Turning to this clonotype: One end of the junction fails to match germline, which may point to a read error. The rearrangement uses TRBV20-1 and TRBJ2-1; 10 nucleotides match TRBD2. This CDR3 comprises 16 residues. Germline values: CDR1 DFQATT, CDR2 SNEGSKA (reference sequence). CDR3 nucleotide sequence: TGCAGCGCTAGACCCTGGGGGGCTAGCGGGAGAGCTGAGCAGTTCTTC. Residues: CSARPWGASGRAEQFF.

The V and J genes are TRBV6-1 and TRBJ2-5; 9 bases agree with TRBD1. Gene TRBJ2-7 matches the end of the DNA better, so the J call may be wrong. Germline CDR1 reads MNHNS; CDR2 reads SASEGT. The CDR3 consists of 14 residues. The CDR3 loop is CASSGTGAPYEQYF. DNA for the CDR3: TGTGCCAGCAGTGGGACAGGGGCCCCCTACGAGCAGTACTTC.

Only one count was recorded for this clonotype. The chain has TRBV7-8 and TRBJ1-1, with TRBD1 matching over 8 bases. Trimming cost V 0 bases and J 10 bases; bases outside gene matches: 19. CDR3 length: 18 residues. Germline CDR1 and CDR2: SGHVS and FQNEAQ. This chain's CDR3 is CASSLARGRQGALVGAFF. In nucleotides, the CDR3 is TGTGCCAGCAGCTTAGCGCGGGGGAGGCAGGGGGCTTTGGTGGGAGCTTTCTTT.

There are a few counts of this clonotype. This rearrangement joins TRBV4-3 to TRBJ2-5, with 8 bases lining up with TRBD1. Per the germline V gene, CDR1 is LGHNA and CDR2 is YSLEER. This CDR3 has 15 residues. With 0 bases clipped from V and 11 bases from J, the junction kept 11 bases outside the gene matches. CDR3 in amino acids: CASSQERTGTNEQYF. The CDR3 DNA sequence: TGCGCCAGCAGCCAAGAGCGGACAGGGACCAATGAGCAGTACTTC.

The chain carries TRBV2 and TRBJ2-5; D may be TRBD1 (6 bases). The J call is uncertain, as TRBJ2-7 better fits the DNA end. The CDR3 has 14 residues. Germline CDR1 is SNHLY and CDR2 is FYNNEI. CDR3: CASSVEYRADEQYF. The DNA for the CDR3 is TGTGCCAGCAGTGTCGAGTACAGGGCCGACGAGCAGTACTTC.

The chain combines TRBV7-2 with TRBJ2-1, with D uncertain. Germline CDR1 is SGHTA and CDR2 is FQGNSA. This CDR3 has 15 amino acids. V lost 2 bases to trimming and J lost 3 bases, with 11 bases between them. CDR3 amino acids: CASSLIGGDYNEQFF. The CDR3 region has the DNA TGTGCCAGCAGCTTAATCGGCGGAGACTACAATGAGCAGTTCTTC.

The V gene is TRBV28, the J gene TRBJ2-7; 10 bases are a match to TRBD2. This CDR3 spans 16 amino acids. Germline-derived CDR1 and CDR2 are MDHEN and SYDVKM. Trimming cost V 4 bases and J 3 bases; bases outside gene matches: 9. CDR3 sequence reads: CASSSLSSGSYYEQYF. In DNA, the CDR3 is TGTGCCAGCAGTTCACTATCTAGCGGGAGTTACTACGAGCAGTACTTC.

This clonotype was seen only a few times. CDR3 protein: CASSTGLAGPYEQYF. The CDR3 DNA follows: TGCGCCAGCAGCACCGGACTAGCGGGGCCTTACGAGCAGTACTTC. The chain joins TRBV5-1 to TRBJ2-7, with TRBD2 identical over 12 bases. From germline, CDR1 is SGHRS and CDR2 YFSETQ. The CDR3 loop spans 15 amino acids. Unmatched junction bases numbered 6, after V lost 4 bases and J lost 4 bases.

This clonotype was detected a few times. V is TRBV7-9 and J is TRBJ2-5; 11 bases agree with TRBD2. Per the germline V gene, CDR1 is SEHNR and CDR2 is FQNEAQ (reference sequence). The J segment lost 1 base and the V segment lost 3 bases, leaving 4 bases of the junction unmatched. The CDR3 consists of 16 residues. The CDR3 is CASSLTSGKSQETQYF. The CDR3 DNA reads TGTGCCAGCAGCTTGACTAGCGGGAAATCCCAAGAGACCCAGTACTTC.

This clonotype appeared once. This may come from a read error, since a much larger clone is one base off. The CDR3 coding sequence is TGTGCCAGCAGTCACCAACGTTCACCCTACAAGCAGTACTTC. This codes for CASSHQRSPYKQYF. V and J are TRBV27 and TRBJ2-7; no firm D call. Germline V CDR1 and CDR2: MNHEY, SMNVEV (reference sequence). CDR3 size: 14 residues.

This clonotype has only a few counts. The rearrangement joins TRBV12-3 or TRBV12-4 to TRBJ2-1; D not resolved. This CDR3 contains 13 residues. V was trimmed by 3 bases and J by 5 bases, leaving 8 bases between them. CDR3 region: CASSFGRDNEQFF. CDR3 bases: TGTGCCAGCAGTTTCGGGCGAGACAATGAGCAGTTCTTC.

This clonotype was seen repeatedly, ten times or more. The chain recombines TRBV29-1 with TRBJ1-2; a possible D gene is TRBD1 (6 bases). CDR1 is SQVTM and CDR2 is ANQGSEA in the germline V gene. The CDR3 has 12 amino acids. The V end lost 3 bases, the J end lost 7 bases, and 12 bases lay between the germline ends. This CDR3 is CSVDGGLRGYTF. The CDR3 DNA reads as TGCAGCGTTGATGGGGGGCTTCGTGGCTACACCTTC.

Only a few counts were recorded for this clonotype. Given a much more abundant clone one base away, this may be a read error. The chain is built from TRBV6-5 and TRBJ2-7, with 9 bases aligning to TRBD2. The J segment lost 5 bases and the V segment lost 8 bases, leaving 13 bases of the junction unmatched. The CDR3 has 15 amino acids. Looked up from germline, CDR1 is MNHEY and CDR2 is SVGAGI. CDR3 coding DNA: TGTGCCAGCCGATCCGCCGGGACTAGCATGCACGAGCAGTACTTC. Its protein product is CASRSAGTSMHEQYF.

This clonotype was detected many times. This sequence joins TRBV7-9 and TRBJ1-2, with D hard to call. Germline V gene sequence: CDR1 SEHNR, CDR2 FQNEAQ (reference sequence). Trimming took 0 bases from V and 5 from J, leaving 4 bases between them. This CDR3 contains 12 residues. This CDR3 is CASSLAGYGYTF. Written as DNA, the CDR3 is TGTGCCAGCAGCTTAGCGGGGTATGGCTACACCTTC. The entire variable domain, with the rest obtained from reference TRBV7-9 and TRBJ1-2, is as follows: DTGVSQNPRHKITKRGQNVTFRCDPISEHNRLYWYRQTLGQGPEFLTYFQNEAQLEKSRLLSDRFSAERPKGSFSTLEIQRTEQGDSAMYLCASSLAGYGYTFGSGTRLTVV.

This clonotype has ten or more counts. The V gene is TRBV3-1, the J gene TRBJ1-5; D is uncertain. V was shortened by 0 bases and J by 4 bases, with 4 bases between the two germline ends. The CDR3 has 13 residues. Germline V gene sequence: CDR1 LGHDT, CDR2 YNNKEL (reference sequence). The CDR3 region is CASSQDRNQPQHF. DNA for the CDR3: TGTGCCAGCAGCCAAGATCGAAATCAGCCCCAGCATTTT.

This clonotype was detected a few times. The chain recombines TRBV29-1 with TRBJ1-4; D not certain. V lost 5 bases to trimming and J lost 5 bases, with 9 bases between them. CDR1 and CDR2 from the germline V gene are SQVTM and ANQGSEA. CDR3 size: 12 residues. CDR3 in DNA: TGCAGCGTTTCCCCGGGGAATGAAAAACTGTTTTTT. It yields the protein CSVSPGNEKLFF.

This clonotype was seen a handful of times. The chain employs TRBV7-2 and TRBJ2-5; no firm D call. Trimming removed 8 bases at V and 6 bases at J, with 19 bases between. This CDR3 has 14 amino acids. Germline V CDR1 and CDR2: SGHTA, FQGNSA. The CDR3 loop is CASGDRRWGQTQYF. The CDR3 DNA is TGTGCCAGCGGCGACCGCAGGTGGGGTCAGACCCAGTACTTC.

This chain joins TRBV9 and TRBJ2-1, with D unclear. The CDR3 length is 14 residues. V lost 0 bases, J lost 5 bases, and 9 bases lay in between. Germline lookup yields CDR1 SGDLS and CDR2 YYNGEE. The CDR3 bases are TGTGCCAGCAGCGTAGCGGGCAAGAACAATGAGCAGTTCTTC. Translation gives CASSVAGKNNEQFF.

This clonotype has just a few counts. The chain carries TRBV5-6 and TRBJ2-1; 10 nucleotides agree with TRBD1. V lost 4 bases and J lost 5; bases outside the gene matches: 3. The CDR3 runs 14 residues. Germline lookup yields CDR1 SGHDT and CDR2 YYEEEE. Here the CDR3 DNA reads TGTGCCAGCAGCCCGACAGGGGGCCACAATGAGCAGTTCTTC. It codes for CASSPTGGHNEQFF.

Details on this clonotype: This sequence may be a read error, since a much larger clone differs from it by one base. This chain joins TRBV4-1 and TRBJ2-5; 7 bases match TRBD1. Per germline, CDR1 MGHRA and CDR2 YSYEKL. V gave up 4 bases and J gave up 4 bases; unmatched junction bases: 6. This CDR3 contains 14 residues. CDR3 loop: CASSRPGQRETQYF. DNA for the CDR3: TGCGCCAGCAGCCGGCCGGGACAGAGAGAGACCCAGTACTTC.

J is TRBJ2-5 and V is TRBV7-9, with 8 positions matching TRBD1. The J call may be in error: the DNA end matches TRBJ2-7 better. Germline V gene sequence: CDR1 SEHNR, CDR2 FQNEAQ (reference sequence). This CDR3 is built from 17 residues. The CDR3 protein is CASSSGQGTGLGYEQYF. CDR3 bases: TGTGCCAGCAGCTCAGGACAGGGAACGGGCCTTGGCTACGAGCAGTACTTC.